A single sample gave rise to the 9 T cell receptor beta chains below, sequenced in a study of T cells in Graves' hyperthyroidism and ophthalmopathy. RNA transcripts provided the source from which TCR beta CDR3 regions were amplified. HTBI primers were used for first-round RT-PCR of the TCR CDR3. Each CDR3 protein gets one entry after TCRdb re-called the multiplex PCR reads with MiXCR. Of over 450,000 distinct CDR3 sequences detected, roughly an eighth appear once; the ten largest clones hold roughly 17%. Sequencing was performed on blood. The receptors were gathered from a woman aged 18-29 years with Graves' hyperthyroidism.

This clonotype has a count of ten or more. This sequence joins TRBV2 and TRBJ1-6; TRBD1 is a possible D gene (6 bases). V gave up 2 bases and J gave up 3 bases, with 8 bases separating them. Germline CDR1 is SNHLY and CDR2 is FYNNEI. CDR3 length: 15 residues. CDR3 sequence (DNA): TGTGCCAGCAGTGAAAGGGGGTACTATAATTCACCCCTCCACTTT. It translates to CASSERGYYNSPLHF.

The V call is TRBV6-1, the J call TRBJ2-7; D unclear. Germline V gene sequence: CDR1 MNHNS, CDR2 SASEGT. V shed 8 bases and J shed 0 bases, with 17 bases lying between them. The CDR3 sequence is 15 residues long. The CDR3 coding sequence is TGTGCCAGCGGAATCCCTGCACAAAGCTCCTACGAGCAGTACGTC. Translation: CASGIPAQSSYEQYV.

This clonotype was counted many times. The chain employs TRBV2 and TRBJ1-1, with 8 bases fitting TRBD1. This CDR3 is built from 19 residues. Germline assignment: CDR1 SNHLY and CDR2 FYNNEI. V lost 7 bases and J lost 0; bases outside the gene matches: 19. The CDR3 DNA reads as TGTGCCAGCATCTACTCACTTTACCTAAGGGACAGGATGAACACTGAAGCTTTCTTT. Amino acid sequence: CASIYSLYLRDRMNTEAFF.

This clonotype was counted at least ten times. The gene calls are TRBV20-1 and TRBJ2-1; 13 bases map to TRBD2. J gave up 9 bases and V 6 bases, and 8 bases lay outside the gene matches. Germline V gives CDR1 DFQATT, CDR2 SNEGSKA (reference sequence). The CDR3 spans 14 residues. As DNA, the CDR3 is TGCAGTGCCGCGCCGGGACTAGCGGGACTTGAGCAGTTCTTC. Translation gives CSAAPGLAGLEQFF.

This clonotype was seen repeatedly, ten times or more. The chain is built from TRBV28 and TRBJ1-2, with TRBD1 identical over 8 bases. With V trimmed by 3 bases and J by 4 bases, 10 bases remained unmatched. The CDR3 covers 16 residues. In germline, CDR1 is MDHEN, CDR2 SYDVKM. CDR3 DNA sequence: TGTGCCAGCAGTTTGCTAACAGGGGGACCTCTCTATGGCTACACCTTC. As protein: CASSLLTGGPLYGYTF.

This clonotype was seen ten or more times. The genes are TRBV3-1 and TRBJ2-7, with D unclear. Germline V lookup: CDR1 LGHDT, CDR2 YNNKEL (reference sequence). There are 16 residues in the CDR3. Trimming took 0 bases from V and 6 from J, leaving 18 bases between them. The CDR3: CASSQEGPRRRGEQYF. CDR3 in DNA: TGTGCCAGCAGCCAAGAAGGACCTAGAAGGCGCGGCGAGCAGTACTTC.

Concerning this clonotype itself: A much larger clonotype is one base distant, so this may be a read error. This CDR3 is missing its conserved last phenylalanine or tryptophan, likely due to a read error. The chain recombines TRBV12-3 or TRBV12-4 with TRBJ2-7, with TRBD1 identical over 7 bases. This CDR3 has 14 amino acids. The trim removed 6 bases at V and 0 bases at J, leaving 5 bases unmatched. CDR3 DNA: TGTGCCAGCAGCCGGGACAGCCACTCCTACGAGCAGTACCTC. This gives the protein CASSRDSHSYEQYL.

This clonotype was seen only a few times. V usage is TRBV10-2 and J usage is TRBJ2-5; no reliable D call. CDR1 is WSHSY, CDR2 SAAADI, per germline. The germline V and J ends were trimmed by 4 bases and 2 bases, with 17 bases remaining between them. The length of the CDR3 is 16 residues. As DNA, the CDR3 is TGCGCCAGCAGTGGAAGGAGTAGGAACCCACAAGAGACCCAGTACTTC. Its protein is CASSGRSRNPQETQYF.

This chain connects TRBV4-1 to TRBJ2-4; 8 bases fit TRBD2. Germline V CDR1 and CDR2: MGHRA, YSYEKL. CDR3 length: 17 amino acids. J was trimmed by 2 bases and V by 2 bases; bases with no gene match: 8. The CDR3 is CASSQPLAGSPKNIQYF. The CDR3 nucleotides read TGCGCCAGCAGCCAACCATTAGCGGGAAGTCCCAAAAACATTCAGTACTTC.